The entry below gives a single TCR beta chain sequence along with its context. Its matching antigen is unknown. The sample comes from a study of cytotoxic CD8 clonotypes in ibrutinib-treated CLL. General study results and limits: Baseline values of clonality outstripped age-matched healthy donors and followed circulating CD8+ T-cell counts.

Generated by immunoSEQ multiplex PCR, the TCRdb table keeps only in-frame clones and is missing some. The repertoire holds some 300,000 clones, with 70% to 80% as singletons. The source of this sequence is a human donor with chronic lymphocytic leukemia. The sample in question was PBMCs, obtained before ibrutinib treatment.

The CDR3 loop is CASSKQDREKLFF. In nucleotides, the CDR3 is TGTGCCAGCAGCAAACAGGACAGAGAAAAACTGTTTTTT. The chain carries TRBV9 and TRBJ1-4, with a tentative D call TRBD1 (6 bases). Germline V lookup: CDR1 SGDLS, CDR2 YYNGEE. CDR3 size: 13 residues. V was trimmed by 4 bases and J by 8 bases, leaving 12 bases between them.